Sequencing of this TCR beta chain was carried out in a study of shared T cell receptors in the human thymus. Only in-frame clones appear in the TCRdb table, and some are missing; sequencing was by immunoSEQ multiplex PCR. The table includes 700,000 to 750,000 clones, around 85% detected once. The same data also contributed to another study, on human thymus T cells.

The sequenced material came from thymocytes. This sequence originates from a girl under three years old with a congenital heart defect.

DNA of the CDR3: TGTGCCAGCAGTTTTGGTAGCCCACAGGGCACTGAAGCTTTCTTT. This sequence encodes CASSFGSPQGTEAFF. The rearrangement uses TRBV28 and TRBJ1-1, with a tentative D call TRBD1 (6 bases). This CDR3 comprises 15 residues. Trimming left V 3 bases short and J 4 bases short, with 15 bases between. The V gene's germline CDR1 is MDHEN and CDR2 SYDVKM.